This T cell receptor (beta chain) was retrieved from a study of blood T cell repertoires in COVID-19. Study as a whole: Sites in the United States, Italy and Spain provided acute and convalescent COVID-19 samples. T cells, B-cell-depleted T cells, or PBMCs supplied cDNA or gDNA.

In the authors' workflow: Nucleated cell counts were estimated from reference gene primer amplification. Some clones are missing from TCRdb's copy, which holds only in-frame ones; the method was immunoSEQ multiplex PCR. V, J and clone size reflect that table, while D and trimming were determined from the DNA. The sample lists about 210,000 clones; 84% were seen once. J lost 10 bases, V lost 1 base, and 13 bases had no gene match. There are 16 residues in the CDR3. Germline CDR1 is SGHVS and CDR2 is FQNEAQ. The sequence was collected from a man aged 40-49 years who had recovered from COVID-19. Sequenced input: peripheral blood. The V call is TRBV7-8, the J call TRBJ2-1; 7 bases are shared with TRBD2. The CDR3 sequence: CASSLGRAGAFPEQFF. As DNA, the CDR3 is TGTGCCAGCAGCTTAGGGCGGGCGGGAGCCTTTCCGGAGCAGTTCTTC.